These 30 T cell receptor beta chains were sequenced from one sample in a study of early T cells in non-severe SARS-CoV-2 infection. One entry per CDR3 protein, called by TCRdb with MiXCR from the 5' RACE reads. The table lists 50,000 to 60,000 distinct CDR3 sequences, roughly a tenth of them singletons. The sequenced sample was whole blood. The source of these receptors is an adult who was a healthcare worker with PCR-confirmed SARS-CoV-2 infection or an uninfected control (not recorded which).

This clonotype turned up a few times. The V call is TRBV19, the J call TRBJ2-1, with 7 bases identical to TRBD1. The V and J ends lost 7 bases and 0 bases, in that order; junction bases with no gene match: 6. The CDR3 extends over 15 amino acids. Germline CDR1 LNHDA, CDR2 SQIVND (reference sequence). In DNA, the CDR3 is TGTGCCAGTAAGGTGGACAGGAGCTCCTACAATGAGCAGTTCTTC. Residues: CASKVDRSSYNEQFF.

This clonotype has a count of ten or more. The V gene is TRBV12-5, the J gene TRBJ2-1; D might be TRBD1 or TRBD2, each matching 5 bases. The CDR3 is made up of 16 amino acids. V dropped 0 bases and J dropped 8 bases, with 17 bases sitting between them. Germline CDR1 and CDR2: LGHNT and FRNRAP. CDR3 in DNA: TGTGCTAGTGGTTTGGTAATCGGGACCAGCAGCCATGAGCAGTTCTTC. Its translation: CASGLVIGTSSHEQFF.

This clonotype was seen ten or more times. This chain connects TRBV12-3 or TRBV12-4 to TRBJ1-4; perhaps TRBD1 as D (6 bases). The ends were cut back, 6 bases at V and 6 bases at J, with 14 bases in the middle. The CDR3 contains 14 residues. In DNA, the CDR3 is TGTGCCAGCAGGCCAGGGGATGTCGATGAAAAACTGTTTTTT. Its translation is CASRPGDVDEKLFF.

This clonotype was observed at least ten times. Written as DNA, the CDR3 is TGTGCCAGCATACCGGGACAGGACTATGGCTACACCTTC. Protein product: CASIPGQDYGYTF. V is TRBV6-6 and J is TRBJ1-2; 8 positions agree with TRBD1. Trimming took 7 bases from V and 3 from J; bases not matched to a gene: 4. CDR1 is MNHNY, CDR2 SVGAGI, per germline (reference sequence). CDR3 length equals 13 residues.

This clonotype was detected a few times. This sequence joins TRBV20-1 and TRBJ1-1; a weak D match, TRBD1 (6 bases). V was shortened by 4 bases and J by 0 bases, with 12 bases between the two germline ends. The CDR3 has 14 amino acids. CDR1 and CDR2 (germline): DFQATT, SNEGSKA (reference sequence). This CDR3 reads CSANRDTMNTEAFF. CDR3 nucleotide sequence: TGCAGTGCTAACCGGGACACCATGAACACTGAAGCTTTCTTT.

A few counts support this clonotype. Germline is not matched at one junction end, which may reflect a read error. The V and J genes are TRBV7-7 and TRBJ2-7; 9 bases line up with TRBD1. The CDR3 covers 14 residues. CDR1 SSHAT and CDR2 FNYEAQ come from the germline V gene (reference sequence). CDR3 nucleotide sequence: TGTGCTAGCAGCGAGGGACAGGGTTACTACGAGCAGTACTTC. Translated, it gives CASSEGQGYYEQYF.

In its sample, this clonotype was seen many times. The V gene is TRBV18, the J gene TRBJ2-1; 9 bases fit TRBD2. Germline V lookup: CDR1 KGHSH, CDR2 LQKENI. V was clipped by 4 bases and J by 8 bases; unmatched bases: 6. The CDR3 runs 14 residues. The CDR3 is CASSLIAGDYEQFF. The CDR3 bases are TGTGCCAGCTCACTAATAGCGGGAGATTATGAGCAGTTCTTC.

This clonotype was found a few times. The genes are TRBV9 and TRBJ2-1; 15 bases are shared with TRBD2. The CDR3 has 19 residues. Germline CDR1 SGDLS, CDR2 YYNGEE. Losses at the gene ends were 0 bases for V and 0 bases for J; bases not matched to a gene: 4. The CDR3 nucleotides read TGTGCCAGCAGCGTAGCCGGGACTAGCGGGGGGAGCTCCTACAATGAGCAGTTCTTC. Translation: CASSVAGTSGGSSYNEQFF.

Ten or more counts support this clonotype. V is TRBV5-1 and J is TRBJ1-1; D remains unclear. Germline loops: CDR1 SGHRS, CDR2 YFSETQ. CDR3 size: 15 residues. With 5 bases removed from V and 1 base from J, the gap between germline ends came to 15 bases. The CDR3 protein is CASSRAGVENTEAFF. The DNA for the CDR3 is TGCGCCAGCAGTCGGGCCGGAGTAGAGAACACTGAAGCTTTCTTT. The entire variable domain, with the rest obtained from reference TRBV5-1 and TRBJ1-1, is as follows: KAGVTQTPRYLIKTRGQQVTLSCSPISGHRSVSWYQQTPGQGLQFLFEYFSETQRNKGNFPGRFSGRQFSNSRSEMNVSTLELGDSALYLCASSRAGVENTEAFFGQGTRLTVV.

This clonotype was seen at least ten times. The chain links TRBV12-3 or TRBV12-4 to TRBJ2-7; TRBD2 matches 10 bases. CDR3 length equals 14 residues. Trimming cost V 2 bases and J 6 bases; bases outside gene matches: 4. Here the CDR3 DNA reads TGTGCCAGCAGTTTACGGCGACTAGCGGGCGAGCAGTACTTC. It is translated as CASSLRRLAGEQYF.

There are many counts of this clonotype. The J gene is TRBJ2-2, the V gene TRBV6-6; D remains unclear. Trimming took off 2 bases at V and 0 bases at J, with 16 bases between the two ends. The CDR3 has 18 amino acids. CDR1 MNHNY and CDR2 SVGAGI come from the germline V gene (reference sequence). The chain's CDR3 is CASSYRGPFAANTGELFF. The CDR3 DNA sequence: TGTGCCAGCAGTTACCGTGGACCCTTTGCCGCGAACACCGGGGAGCTGTTTTTT.

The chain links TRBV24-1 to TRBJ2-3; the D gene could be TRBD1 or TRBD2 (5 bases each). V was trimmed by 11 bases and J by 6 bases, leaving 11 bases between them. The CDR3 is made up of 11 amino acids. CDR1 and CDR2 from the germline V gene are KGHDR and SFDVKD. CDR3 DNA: TGTGCCAGTTCCGAGGGGGATACGCAGTATTTT. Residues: CASSEGDTQYF.

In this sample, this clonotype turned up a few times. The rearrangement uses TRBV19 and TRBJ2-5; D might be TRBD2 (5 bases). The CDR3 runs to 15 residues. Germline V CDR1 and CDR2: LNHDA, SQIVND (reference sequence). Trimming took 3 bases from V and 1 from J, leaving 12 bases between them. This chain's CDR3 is CASSMQTGVQETQYF. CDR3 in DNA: TGTGCCAGTAGTATGCAAACCGGGGTCCAAGAGACCCAGTACTTC. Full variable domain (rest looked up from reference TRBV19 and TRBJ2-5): DGGITQSPKYLFRKEGQNVTLSCEQNLNHDAMYWYRQDPGQGLRLIYYSQIVNDFQKGDIAEGYSVSREKKESFPLTVTSAQKNPTAFYLCASSMQTGVQETQYFGPGTRLLVL.

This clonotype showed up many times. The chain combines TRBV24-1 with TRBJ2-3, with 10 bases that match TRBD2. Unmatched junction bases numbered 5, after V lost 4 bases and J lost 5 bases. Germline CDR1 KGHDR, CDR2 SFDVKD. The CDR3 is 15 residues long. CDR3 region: CATSDPSGSGDTQYF. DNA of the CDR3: TGTGCCACCAGTGACCCTAGCGGGAGCGGAGATACGCAGTATTTT.

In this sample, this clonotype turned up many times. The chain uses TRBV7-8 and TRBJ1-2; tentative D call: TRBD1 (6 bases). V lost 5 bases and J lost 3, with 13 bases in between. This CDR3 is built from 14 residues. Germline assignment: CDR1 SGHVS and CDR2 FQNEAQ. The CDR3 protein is CASSRGHRDYGYTF. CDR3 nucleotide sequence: TGTGCCAGCAGCCGCGGCCACAGGGACTATGGCTACACCTTC.

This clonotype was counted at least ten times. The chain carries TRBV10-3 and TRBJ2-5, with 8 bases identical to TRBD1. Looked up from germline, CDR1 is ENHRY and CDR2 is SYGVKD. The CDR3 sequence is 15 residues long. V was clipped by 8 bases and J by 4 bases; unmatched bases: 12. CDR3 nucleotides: TGTGCCATCGGCGTCGGTGGCGGGACAGGAGAGACCCAGTACTTC. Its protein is CAIGVGGGTGETQYF.

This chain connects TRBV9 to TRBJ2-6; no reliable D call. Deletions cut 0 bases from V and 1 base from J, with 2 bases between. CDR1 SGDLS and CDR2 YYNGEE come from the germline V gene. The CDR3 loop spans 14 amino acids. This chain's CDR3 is CASSVASGANVLTF. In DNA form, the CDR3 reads TGTGCCAGCAGCGTAGCTTCTGGGGCCAACGTCCTGACTTTC.

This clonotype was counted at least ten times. In nucleotides, the CDR3 is TGTGCCAGGGGGATCTACCAAGAGACCCAGTACTTC. Its translation: CARGIYQETQYF. The chain employs TRBV25-1 and TRBJ2-5, with no clear D. Trimming took 9 bases from V and 0 from J, leaving 8 bases between them. CDR1 is MGHDK, CDR2 SYGVNS, per germline. The CDR3 spans 12 residues.

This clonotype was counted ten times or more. Here the CDR3 DNA reads TGTGCCAGCAGATTCTCTAGCGGTTTGAGCTCCTACGAGCAGTACTTC. Protein product: CASRFSSGLSSYEQYF. The chain uses TRBV6-6 and TRBJ2-7; 7 bases line up with TRBD2. The CDR3 spans 16 residues. Per germline, CDR1 MNHNY and CDR2 SVGAGI (reference sequence). V was clipped by 6 bases and J by 0 bases; unmatched bases: 11.

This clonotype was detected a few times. The CDR3 loop reads CASRLQGGSYEQYF. The CDR3 bases are TGTGCCAGCAGACTACAGGGAGGATCCTACGAGCAGTACTTC. The V call is TRBV7-9, the J call TRBJ2-7, with D perhaps being TRBD1 or TRBD2 (6 bases each). Germline CDR1 reads SEHNR; CDR2 reads FQNEAQ (reference sequence). Trimming took 6 bases from V and 1 from J, leaving 13 bases between them. The CDR3 is 14 residues long.

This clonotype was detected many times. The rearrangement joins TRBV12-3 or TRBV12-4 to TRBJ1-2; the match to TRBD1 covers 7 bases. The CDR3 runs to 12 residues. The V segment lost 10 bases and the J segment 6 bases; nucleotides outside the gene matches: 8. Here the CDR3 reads CATLLRGHGYTF. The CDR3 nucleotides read TGTGCCACCCTATTGAGGGGGCATGGCTACACCTTC.

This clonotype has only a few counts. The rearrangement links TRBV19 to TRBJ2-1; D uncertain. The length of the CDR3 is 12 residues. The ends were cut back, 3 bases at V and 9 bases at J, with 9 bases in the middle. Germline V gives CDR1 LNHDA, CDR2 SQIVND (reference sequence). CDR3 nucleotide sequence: TGTGCCAGTAGTATTAGTCTGGGTGAGCAGTTCTTC. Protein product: CASSISLGEQFF.

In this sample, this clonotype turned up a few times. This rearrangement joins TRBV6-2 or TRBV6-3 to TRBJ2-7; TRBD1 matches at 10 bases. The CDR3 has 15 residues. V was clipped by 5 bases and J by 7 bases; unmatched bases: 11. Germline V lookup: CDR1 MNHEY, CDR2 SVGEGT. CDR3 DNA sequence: TGTGCCAGCAGTCACCCCGGGACAGGGGCGAGAGAGCAGTACTTC. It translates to CASSHPGTGAREQYF.

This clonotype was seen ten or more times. CDR3 coding DNA: TGTGCCAGCAGTCGGGACAGGGGGCCGGGTCAGCCCCAGCATTTT. This codes for CASSRDRGPGQPQHF. The chain couples TRBV3-1 to TRBJ1-5, with 12 positions matching TRBD1. Germline values: CDR1 LGHDT, CDR2 YNNKEL (reference sequence). The junction had 6 bases not matched to a gene; V was cut back by 6 bases and J by 6 bases. The CDR3 loop spans 15 amino acids. The variable domain in full, completed from reference TRBV3-1 and TRBJ1-5, reads DTAVSQTPKYLVTQMGNDKSIKCEQNLGHDTMYWYKQDSKKFLKIMFSYNNKELIINETVPNRFSPKSPDKAHLNLHINSLELGDSAVYFCASSRDRGPGQPQHFGDGTRLSIL.

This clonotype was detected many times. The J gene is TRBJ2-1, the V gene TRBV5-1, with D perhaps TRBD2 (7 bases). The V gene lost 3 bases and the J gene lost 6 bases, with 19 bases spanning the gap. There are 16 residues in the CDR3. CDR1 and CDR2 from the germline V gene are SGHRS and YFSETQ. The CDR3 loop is CASSSTAGGGSNEQFF. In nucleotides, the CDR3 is TGCGCCAGCAGCTCAACTGCCGGGGGCGGGAGCAATGAGCAGTTCTTC.

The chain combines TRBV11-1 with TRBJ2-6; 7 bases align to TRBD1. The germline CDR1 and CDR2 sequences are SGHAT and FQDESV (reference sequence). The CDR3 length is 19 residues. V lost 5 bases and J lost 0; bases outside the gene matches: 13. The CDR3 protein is CASSPDLRQGFSGANVLTF. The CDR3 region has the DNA TGTGCCAGCAGCCCAGACCTCCGACAGGGATTCTCTGGGGCCAACGTCCTGACTTTC.

The CDR3 sequence is CASSYPRGRFDGYTF. The CDR3 DNA is TGTGCCAGCAGCTATCCGCGGGGGCGCTTTGACGGCTACACCTTC. V is TRBV11-2 and J is TRBJ1-2, with D perhaps matching TRBD1 (6 bases). The CDR3 is 15 amino acids. Germline lookup yields CDR1 SGHAT and CDR2 FQNNGV. Trimming stripped 4 bases from V and 8 bases from J, with 20 bases between.

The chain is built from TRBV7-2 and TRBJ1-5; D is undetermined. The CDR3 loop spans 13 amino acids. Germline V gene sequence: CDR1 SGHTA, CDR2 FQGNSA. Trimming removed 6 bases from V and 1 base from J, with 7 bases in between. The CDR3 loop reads CASRPDSNQPQHF. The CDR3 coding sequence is TGTGCCAGCAGGCCGGACAGCAATCAGCCCCAGCATTTT.

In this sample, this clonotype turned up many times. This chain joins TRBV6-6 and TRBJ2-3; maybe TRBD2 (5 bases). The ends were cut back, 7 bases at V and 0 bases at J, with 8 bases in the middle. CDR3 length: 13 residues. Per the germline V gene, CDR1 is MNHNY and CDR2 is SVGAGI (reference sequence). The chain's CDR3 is CASTAGSTDTQYF. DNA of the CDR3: TGTGCCAGCACGGCGGGTAGCACAGATACGCAGTATTTT.

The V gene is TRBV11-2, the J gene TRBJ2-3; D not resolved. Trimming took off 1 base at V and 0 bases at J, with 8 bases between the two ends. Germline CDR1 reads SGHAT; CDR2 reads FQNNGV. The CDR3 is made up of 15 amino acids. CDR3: CASSLAGHSTDTQYF. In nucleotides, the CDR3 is TGTGCCAGCAGCTTAGCGGGCCATAGCACAGATACGCAGTATTTT.